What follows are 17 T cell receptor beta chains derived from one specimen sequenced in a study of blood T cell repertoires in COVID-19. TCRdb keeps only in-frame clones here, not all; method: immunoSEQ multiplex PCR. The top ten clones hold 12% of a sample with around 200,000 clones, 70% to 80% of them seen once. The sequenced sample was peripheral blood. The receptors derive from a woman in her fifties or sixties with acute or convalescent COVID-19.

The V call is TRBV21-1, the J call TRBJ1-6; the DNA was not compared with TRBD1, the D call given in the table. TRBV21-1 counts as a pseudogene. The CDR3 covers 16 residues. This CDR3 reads CASSNQGSSYNSPLHF. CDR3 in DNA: TGTGCCAGCAGCAATCAGGGGAGCTCCTATAATTCACCCCTCCACTTT.

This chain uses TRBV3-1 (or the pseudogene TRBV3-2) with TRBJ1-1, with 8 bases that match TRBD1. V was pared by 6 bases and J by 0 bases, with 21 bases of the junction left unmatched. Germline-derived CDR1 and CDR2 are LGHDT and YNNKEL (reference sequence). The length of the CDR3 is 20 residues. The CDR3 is CASSEGSPEHRRGLNTEAFF. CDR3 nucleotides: TGTGCCAGCAGTGAAGGCAGTCCCGAGCACCGCAGGGGGCTGAACACTGAAGCTTTCTTT.

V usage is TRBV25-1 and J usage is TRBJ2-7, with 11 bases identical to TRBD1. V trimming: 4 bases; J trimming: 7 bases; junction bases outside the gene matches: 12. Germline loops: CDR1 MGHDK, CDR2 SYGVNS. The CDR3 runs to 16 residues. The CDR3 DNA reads TGTGCCAGCAGTGGAGATTCGGGGACAGGGGGTTTTGAGCAGTACTTC. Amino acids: CASSGDSGTGGFEQYF.

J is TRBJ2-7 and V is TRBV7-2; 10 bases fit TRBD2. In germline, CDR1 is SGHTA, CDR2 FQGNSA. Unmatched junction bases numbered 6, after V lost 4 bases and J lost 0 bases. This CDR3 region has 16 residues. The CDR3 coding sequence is TGTGCCAGCAGCTCGCAAGCGGGGGGGATCTCCTACGAGCAGTACTTC. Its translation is CASSSQAGGISYEQYF. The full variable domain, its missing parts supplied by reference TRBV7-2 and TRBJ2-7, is GAGVSQSPSNKVTEKGKDVELRCDPISGHTALYWYRQSLGQGLEFLIYFQGNSAPDKSGLPSDRFSAERTGGSVSTLTIQRTQQEDSAVYLCASSSQAGGISYEQYFGPGTRLTVT.

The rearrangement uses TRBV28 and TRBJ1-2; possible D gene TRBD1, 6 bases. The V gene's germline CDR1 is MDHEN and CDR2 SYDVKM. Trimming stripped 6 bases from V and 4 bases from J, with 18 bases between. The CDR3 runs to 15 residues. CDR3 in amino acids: CASSPAIQGTYGYTF. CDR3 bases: TGTGCCAGCAGCCCTGCTATTCAGGGGACCTATGGCTACACCTTC.

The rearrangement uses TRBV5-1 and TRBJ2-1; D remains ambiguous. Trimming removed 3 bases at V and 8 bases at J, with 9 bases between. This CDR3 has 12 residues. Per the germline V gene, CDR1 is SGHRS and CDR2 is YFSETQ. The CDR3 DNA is TGCGCCAGCAGCTCCACAGATTATGAGCAGTTCTTC. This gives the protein CASSSTDYEQFF.

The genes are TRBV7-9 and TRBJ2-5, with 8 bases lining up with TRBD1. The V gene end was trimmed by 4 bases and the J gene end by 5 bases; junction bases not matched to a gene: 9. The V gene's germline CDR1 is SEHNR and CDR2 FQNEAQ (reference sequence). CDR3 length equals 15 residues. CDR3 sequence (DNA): TGTGCCAGCAGCTACCCCCAGGGGGCCGGGGAGACCCAGTACTTC. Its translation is CASSYPQGAGETQYF.

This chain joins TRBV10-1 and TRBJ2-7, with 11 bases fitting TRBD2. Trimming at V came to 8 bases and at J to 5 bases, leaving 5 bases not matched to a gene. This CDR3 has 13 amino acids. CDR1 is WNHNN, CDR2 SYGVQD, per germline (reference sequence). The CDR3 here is CASSLAGGHEQYF. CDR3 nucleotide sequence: TGCGCCAGCTCTCTAGCGGGAGGTCACGAGCAGTACTTC.

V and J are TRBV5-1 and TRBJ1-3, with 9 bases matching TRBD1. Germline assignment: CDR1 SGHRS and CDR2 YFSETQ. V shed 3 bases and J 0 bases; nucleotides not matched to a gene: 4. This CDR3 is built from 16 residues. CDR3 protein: CASSYADRGSGNTIYF. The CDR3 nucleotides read TGCGCCAGCAGCTACGCGGACAGGGGCTCTGGAAACACCATATATTTT.

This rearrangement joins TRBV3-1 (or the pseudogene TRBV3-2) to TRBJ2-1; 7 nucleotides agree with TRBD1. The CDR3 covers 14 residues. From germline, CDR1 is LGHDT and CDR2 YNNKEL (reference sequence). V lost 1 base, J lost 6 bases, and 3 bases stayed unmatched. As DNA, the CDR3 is TGTGCCAGCAGCCAAGTCAGGGACAGCAATGAGCAGTTCTTC. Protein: CASSQVRDSNEQFF.

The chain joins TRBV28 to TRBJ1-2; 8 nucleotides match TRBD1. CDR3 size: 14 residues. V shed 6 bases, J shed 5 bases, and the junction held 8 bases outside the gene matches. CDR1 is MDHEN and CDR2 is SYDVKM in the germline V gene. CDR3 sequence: CASSRLGQGYGYTF. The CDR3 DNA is TGTGCCAGCAGCCGCCTTGGACAGGGATATGGCTACACCTTC.

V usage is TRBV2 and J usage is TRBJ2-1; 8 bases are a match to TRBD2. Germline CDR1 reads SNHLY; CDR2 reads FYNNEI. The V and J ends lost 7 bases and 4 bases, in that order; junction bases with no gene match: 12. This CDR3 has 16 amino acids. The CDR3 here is CASNRAGGGPYNEQFF. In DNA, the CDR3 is TGTGCCAGCAACCGGGCGGGCGGGGGGCCGTACAATGAGCAGTTCTTC.

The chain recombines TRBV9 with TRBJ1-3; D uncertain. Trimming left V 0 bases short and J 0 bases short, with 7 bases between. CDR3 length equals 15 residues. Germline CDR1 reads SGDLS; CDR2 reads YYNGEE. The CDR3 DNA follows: TGTGCCAGCAGCGTAGCCGGGGACTCTGGAAACACCATATATTTT. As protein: CASSVAGDSGNTIYF.

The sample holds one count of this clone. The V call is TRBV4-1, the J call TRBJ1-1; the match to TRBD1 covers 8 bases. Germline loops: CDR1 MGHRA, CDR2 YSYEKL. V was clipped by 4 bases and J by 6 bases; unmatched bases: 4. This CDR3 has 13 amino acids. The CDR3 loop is CASSLGQGSEAFF. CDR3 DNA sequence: TGCGCCAGCAGCCTTGGACAGGGATCTGAAGCTTTCTTT.

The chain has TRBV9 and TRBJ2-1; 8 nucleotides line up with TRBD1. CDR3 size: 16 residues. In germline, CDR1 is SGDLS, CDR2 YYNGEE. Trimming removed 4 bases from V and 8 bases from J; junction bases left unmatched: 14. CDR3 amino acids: CASSSLVGQGKDEQFF. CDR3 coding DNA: TGTGCCAGCAGCTCACTCGTAGGACAGGGTAAGGATGAGCAGTTCTTC. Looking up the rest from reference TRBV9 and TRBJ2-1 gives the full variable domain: DSGVTQTPKHLITATGQRVTLRCSPRSGDLSVYWYQQSLDQGLQFLIQYYNGEERAKGNILERFSAQQFPDLHSELNLSSLELGDSALYFCASSSLVGQGKDEQFFGPGTRLTVL.

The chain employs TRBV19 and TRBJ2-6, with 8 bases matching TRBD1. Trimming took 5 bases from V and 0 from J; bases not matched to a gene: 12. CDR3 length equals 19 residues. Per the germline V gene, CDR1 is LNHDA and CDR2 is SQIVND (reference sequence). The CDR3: CASSSYGTGSLSGANVLTF. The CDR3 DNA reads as TGTGCCAGTAGTTCCTACGGGACAGGCAGCCTCTCTGGGGCCAACGTCCTGACTTTC.

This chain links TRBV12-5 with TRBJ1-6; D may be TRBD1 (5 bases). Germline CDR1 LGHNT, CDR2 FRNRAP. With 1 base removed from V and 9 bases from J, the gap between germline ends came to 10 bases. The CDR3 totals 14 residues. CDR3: CASGLEGSTSPLHF. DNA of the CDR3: TGTGCTAGTGGTTTGGAGGGGTCCACTTCACCCCTCCACTTT. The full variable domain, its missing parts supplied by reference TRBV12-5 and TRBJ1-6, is DARVTQTPRHKVTEMGQEVTMRCQPILGHNTVFWYRQTMMQGLELLAYFRNRAPLDDSGMPKDRFSAEMPDATLATLKIQPSEPRDSAVYFCASGLEGSTSPLHFGNGTRLTVT.